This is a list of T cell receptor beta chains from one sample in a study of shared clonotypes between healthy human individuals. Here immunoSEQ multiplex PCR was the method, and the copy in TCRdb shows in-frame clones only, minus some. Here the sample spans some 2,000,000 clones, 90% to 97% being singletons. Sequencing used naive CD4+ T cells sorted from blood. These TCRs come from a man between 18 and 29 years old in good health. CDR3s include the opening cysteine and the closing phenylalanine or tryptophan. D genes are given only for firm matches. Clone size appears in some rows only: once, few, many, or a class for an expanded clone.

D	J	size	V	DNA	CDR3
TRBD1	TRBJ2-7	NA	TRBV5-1	TGCGCCAGCAGCCGGTGGACAGGAGACTACGAGCAGTACTTC	CASSRWTGDYEQYF
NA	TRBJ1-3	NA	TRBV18	TGTGCCAGCTCGCCCCCGTACTCTGGAAACACCATATATTTT	CASSPPYSGNTIYF
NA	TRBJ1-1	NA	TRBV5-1	TGCGCCAGCAGCTTGGTGGTGGACACTGAAGCTTTCTTT	CASSLVVDTEAFF
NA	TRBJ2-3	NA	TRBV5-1	TGCGCCAGCAGCCCCCTAGCGAGCACAGATACGCAGTATTTT	CASSPLASTDTQYF
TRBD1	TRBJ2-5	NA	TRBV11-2	TGTGCCAGCAGCTTGGGCGGGACAGGGGTAGAGACCCAGTACTTC	CASSLGGTGVETQYF
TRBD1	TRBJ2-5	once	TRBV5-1	TGCGTCACATCAGGGGGCGGAACGAAAGAGACCCAGTACTTC	CVTSGGGTKETQYF
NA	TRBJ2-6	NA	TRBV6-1	TGTGCCAGCAGTGTCCGAAATAGTGGTTCTGGGGCCAACGTCCTGACTTTC	CASSVRNSGSGANVLTF
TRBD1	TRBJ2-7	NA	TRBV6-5	TGTGCCAGCAGTTACCAGGACAGGGCCTACGAGCAGTACTTC	CASSYQDRAYEQYF
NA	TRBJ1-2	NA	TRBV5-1	TGCGCCAGCAGCTTGGGAGGACCCGCTCCTAACTATGGCTACACCTTC	CASSLGGPAPNYGYTF
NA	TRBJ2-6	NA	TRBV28	TGTGCCAGCAGTTTTCGTTTCTCTGGGGCCAACGTCCTGACTTTC	CASSFRFSGANVLTF
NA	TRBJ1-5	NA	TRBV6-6	TGTGCCAGCAGCTTGACAGGAGGTGGGAATCAGCCCCAGCATTTT	CASSLTGGGNQPQHF
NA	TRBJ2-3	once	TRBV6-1	TGTGCCAGCATGAGGGGGAGGGGCGCAGATACGCAGTATTTT	CASMRGRGADTQYF
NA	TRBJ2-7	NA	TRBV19	TGTGCCAGTAGTATCCTATCTGGGGGGACCTACGAGCAGTACTTC	CASSILSGGTYEQYF
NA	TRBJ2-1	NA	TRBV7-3	TGTGCCAGCAGCCCTCATCTCCAAGGGGACTTCCTCAATGAGCAGTTCTTC	CASSPHLQGDFLNEQFF
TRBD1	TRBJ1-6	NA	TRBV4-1	TGCGCCAGCAGCCAGGCCCCCGGGACAGGGGGCCCCGGTTATAATTCACCCCTCCACTTT	CASSQAPGTGGPGYNSPLHF
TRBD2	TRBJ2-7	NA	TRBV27	TGTGCCAGCAGTCAAACTGGACTAGCGGGGAGATACTACGAGCAGTACTTC	CASSQTGLAGRYYEQYF
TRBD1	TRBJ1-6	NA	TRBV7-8	TGTGCCAGCAGGCAAATTTTGGGACAGGGGCTAAATTCACCCCTCCACTTT	CASRQILGQGLNSPLHF